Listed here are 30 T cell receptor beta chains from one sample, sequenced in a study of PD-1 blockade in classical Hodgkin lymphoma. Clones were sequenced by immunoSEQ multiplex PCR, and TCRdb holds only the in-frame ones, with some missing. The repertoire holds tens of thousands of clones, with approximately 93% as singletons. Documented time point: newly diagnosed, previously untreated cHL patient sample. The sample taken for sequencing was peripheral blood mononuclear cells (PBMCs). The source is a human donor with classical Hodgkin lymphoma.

CDR3 protein: CASSSGQGYGYTF. CDR3 DNA sequence: TGTGCCAGCAGCAGTGGACAGGGCTATGGCTACACCTTC. The V and J genes are TRBV11-2 and TRBJ1-2; 8 nucleotides align to TRBD1. V was clipped by 5 bases and J by 4 bases; unmatched bases: 3. Germline CDR1 SGHAT, CDR2 FQNNGV. The CDR3 loop spans 13 amino acids.

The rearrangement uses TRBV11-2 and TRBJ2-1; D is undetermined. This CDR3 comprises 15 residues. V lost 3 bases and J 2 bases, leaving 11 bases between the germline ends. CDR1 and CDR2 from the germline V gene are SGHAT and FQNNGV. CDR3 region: CASSLVPFTYNEQFF. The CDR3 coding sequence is TGTGCCAGCAGCTTGGTCCCTTTTACCTACAATGAGCAGTTCTTC.

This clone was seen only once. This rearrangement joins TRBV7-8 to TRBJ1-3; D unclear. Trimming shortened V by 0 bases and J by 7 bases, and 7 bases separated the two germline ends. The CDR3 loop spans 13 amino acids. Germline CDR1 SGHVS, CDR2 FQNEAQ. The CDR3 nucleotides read TGTGCCAGCAGCTTAGCCGCGGGGAACACCATATATTTT. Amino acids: CASSLAAGNTIYF.

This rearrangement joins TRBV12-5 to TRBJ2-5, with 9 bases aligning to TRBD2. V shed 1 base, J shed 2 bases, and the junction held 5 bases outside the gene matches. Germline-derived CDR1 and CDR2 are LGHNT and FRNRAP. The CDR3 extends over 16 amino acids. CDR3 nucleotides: TGTGCTAGTGGTTTGGCAAGCGGGGGGCCGCAAGAGACCCAGTACTTC. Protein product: CASGLASGGPQETQYF.

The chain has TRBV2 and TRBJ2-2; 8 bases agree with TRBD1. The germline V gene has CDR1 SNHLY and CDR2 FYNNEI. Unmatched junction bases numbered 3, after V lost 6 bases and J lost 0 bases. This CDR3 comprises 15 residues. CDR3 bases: TGTGCCAGCAGGGGGACAGGAGCGAACACCGGGGAGCTGTTTTTT. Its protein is CASRGTGANTGELFF.

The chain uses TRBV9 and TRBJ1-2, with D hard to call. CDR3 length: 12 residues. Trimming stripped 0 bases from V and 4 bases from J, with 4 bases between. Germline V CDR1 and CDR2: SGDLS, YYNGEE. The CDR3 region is CASSVVSYGYTF. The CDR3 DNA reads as TGTGCCAGCAGCGTAGTCAGCTATGGCTACACCTTC.

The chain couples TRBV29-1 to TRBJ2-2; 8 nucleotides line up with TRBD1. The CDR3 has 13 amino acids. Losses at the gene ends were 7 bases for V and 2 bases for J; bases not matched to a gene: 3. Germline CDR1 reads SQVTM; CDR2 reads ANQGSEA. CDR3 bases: TGCAGCGGGGGACAGGAAAACACCGGGGAGCTGTTTTTT. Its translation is CSGGQENTGELFF.

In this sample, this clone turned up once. The CDR3 nucleotides are TGTGCCAGCAGCTTGAGGGGAGATGAGCAGTTCTTC. Encoded protein: CASSLRGDEQFF. This rearrangement joins TRBV7-9 to TRBJ2-1; D tentatively reads TRBD1 or TRBD2 (5 bases each). Germline V CDR1 and CDR2: SEHNR, FQNEAQ (reference sequence). CDR3 length equals 12 residues. V lost 3 bases and J 8 bases, leaving 8 bases between the germline ends. The variable domain in full, completed from reference TRBV7-9 and TRBJ2-1, reads DTGVSQNPRHKITKRGQNVTFRCDPISEHNRLYWYRQTLGQGPEFLTYFQNEAQLEKSRLLSDRFSAERPKGSFSTLEIQRTEQGDSAMYLCASSLRGDEQFFGPGTRLTVL.

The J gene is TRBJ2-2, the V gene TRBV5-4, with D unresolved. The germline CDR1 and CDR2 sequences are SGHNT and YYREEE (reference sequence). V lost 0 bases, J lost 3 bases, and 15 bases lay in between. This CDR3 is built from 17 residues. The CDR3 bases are TGTGCCAGCAGCTTGGGTGCCACCAAACCCTACACCGGGGAGCTGTTTTTT. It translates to CASSLGATKPYTGELFF.

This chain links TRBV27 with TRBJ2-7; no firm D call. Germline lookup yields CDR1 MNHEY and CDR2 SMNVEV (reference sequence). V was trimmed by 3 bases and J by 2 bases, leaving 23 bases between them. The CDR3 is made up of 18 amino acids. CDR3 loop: CASSFKVTPRPPTYEQYF. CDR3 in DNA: TGTGCCAGCAGTTTTAAGGTGACCCCACGTCCTCCAACCTACGAGCAGTACTTC.

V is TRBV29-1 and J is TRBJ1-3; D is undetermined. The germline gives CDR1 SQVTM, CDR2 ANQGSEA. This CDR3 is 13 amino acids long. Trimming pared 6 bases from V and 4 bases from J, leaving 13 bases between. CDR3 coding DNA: TGCAGCGTGGGTGACATCGGGGGAAACACCATATATTTT. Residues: CSVGDIGGNTIYF.

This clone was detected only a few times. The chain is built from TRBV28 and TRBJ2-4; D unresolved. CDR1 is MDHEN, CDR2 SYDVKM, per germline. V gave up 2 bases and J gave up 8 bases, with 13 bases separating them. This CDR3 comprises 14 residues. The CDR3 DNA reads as TGTGCCAGCAGTTTAGGTAACCGAGGAGACATTCAGTACTTC. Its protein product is CASSLGNRGDIQYF.

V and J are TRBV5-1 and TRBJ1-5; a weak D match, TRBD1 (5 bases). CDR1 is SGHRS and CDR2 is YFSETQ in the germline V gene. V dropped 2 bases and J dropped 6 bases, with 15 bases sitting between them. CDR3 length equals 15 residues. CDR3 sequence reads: CASSFGGNGAQPQHF. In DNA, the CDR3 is TGCGCCAGCAGCTTCGGGGGTAACGGGGCTCAGCCCCAGCATTTT.

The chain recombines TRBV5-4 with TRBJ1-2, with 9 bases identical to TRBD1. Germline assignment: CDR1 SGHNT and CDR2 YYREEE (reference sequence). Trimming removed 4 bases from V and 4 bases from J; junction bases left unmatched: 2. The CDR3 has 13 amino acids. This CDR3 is CASSTTGGYGYTF. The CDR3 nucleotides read TGTGCCAGCAGCACGACAGGGGGCTATGGCTACACCTTC.

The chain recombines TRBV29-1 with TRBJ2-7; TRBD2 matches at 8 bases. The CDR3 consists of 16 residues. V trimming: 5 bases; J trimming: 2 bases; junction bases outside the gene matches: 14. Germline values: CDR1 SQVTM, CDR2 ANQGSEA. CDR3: CSVFGLERERTYEQYF. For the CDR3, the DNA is TGCAGCGTTTTCGGTTTGGAGCGGGAGAGGACCTACGAGCAGTACTTC.

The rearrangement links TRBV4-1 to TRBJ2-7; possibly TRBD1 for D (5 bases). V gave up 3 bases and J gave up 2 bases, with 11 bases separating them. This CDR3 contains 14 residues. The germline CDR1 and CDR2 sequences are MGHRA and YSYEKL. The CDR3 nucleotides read TGCGCCAGCAGCCAGCCTGACAGAGCCTACGAGCAGTACTTC. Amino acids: CASSQPDRAYEQYF.

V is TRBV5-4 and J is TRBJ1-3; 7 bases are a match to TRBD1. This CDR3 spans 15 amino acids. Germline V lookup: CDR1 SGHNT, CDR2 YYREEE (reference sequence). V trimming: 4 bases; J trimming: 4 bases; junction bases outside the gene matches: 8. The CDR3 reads CASSPIGTEGNTIYF. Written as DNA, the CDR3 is TGTGCCAGCAGCCCAATCGGGACAGAAGGAAACACCATATATTTT.

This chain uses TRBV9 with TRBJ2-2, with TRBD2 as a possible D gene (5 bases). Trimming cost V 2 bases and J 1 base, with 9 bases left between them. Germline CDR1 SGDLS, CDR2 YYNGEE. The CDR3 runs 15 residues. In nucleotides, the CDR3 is TGTGCCAGCAGCGTTAGGAGCGGGAACACCGGGGAGCTGTTTTTT. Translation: CASSVRSGNTGELFF. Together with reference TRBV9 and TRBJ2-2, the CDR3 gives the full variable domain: DSGVTQTPKHLITATGQRVTLRCSPRSGDLSVYWYQQSLDQGLQFLIQYYNGEERAKGNILERFSAQQFPDLHSELNLSSLELGDSALYFCASSVRSGNTGELFFGEGSRLTVL.

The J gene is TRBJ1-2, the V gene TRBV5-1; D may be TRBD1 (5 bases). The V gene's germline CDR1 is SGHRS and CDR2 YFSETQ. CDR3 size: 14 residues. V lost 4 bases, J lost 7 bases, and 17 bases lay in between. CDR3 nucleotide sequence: TGCGCCAGCAGCCGAGGGGAACGCGACATTGGCTACACCTTC. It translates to CASSRGERDIGYTF.

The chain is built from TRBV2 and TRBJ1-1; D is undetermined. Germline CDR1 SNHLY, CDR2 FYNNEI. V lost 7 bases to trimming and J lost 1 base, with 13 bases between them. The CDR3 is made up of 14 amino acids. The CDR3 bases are TGTGCCAGCAAAGTAAGCAGTGGGAACACTGAAGCTTTCTTT. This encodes CASKVSSGNTEAFF.

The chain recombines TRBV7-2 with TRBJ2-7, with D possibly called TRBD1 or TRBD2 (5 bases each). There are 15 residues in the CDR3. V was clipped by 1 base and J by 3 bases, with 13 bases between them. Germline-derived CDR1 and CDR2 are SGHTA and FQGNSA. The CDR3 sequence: CASSLGFGTYYEQYF. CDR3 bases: TGTGCCAGCAGCTTAGGGTTCGGGACCTACTACGAGCAGTACTTC.

CDR3 amino acids: CASNTGTSGGYNEQFF. CDR3 nucleotides: TGTGCCAGCAATACCGGGACTAGCGGGGGTTACAATGAGCAGTTCTTC. The chain combines TRBV5-4 with TRBJ2-1; TRBD2 matches 14 bases. Germline CDR1 is SGHNT and CDR2 is YYREEE (reference sequence). The CDR3 totals 16 residues. Germline trimming cut 6 bases from V and 4 bases from J; bases unmatched to any gene: 6.

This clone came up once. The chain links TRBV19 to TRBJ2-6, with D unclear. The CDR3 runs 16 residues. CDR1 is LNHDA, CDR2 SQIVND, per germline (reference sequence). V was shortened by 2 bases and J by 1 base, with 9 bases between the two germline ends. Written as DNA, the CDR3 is TGTGCCAGTAGTATATCGGAAGGATCTGGGGCCAACGTCCTGACTTTC. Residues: CASSISEGSGANVLTF.

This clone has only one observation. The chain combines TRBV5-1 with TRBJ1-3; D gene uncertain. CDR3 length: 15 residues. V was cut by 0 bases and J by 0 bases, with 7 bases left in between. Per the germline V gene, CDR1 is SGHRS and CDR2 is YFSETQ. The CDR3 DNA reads TGCGCCAGCAGCTTGGCGTTCGGCTCTGGAAACACCATATATTTT. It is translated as CASSLAFGSGNTIYF.

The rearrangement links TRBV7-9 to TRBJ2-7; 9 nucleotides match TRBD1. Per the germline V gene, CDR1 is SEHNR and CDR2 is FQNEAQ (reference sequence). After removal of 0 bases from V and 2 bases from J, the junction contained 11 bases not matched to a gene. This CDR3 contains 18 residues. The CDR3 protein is CASSLASRPGTGTYEQYF. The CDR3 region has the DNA TGTGCCAGCAGCTTAGCGTCCCGTCCCGGGACAGGGACCTACGAGCAGTACTTC.

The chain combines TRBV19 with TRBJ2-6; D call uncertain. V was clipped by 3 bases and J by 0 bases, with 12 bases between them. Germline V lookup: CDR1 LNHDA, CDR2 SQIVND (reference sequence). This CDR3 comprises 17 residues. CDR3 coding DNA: TGTGCCAGTAGTATCCTGGTCGTAAGCTCTGGGGCCAACGTCCTGACTTTC. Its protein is CASSILVVSSGANVLTF.

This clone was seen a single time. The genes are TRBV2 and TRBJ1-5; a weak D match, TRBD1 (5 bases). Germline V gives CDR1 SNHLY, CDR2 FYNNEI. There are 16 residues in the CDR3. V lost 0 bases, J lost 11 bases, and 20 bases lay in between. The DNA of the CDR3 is TGTGCCAGCAGTGAAGCGCTTAAAGGGGATTGGAAGGCCCAGCATTTT. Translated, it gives CASSEALKGDWKAQHF.

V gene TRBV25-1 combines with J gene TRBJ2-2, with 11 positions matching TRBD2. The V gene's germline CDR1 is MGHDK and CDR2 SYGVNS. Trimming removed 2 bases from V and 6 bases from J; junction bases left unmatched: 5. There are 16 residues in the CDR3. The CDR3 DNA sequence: TGTGCCAGCAGTGAAATGTTAGCGGGAGGGCCCGGGGAGCTGTTTTTT. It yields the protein CASSEMLAGGPGELFF. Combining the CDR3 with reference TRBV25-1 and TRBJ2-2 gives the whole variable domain EADIYQTPRYLVIGTGKKITLECSQTMGHDKMYWYQQDPGMELHLIHYSYGVNSTEKGDLSSESTVSRIRTEHFPLTLESARPSHTSQYLCASSEMLAGGPGELFFGEGSRLTVL.

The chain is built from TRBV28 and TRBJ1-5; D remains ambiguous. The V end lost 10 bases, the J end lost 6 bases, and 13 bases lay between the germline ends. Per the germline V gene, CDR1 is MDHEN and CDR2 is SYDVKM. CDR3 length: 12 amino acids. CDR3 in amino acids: CATGKVSQPQHF. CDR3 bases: TGTGCCACAGGAAAGGTGAGTCAGCCCCAGCATTTT.

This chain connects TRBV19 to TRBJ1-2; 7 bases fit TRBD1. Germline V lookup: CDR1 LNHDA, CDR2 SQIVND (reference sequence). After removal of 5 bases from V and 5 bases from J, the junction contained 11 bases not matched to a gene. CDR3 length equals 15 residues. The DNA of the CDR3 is TGTGCCAGTAGTGTGACAGGGATGAGGGTATATGGCTACACCTTC. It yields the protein CASSVTGMRVYGYTF.